A single sample gave rise to the 20 T cell receptor beta chains below, sequenced in a study of blood T cell repertoires in COVID-19. Assay: immunoSEQ multiplex PCR; the TCRdb copy retains only in-frame clones and omits some. The sample has over 150,000 clones, about 88% seen once; the top ten hold 7% to 10%. Sequencing input: peripheral blood. The origin of the receptors is a woman aged 55-69 years with COVID-19, enrolled during active disease.

The rearrangement joins TRBV7-3 to TRBJ2-2, with 7 bases matching TRBD2. The ends lost 0 bases at V and 5 bases at J; junction bases unmatched: 15. Per germline, CDR1 SGHTA and CDR2 FQGTGA. The CDR3 consists of 19 residues. The CDR3 sequence is CASSLTPGALAAGTGELFF. In nucleotides, the CDR3 is TGTGCCAGCAGCTTAACCCCCGGGGCCCTAGCGGCCGGGACCGGGGAGCTGTTTTTT.

This clone was seen just once. The chain uses TRBV5-1 and TRBJ1-1, with D perhaps TRBD1 (6 bases). The ends were cut back, 2 bases at V and 0 bases at J, with 17 bases in the middle. The CDR3 sequence is 17 residues long. Germline-derived CDR1 and CDR2 are SGHRS and YFSETQ. CDR3 coding DNA: TGCGCCAGCAGCTTAACAGGGTTAGGCTTTTTGAACACTGAAGCTTTCTTT. Amino acids: CASSLTGLGFLNTEAFF.

This chain connects TRBV3-1 (or the pseudogene TRBV3-2) to TRBJ1-4, with 7 bases matching TRBD1. V trimming: 4 bases; J trimming: 8 bases; junction bases outside the gene matches: 10. The length of the CDR3 is 15 residues. Germline assignment: CDR1 LGHDT and CDR2 YNNKEL (reference sequence). The CDR3 is CASSRIQGQSEKLFF. CDR3 DNA: TGTGCCAGCAGCCGAATACAGGGACAGTCGGAAAAACTGTTTTTT.

V usage is TRBV6-5 and J usage is TRBJ1-5; D remains unclear. The V gene's germline CDR1 is MNHEY and CDR2 SVGAGI. Trimming removed 7 bases from V and 1 base from J, with 11 bases in between. This CDR3 region has 14 residues. The CDR3 nucleotides are TGTGCCAGCATCCTGTCACAGAGCAATCAGCCCCAGCATTTT. Its translation is CASILSQSNQPQHF.

The chain couples TRBV7-6 to TRBJ2-3; D is possibly TRBD2 (7 bases). Trimming pared 1 base from V and 6 bases from J, leaving 11 bases between. Looked up from germline, CDR1 is SGHVS and CDR2 is FNYEAQ. The CDR3 is 14 residues long. The CDR3 DNA sequence: TGTGCCAGCAGCTTAGAGGGGGGGACGGATACGCAGTATTTT. As protein: CASSLEGGTDTQYF. Combining the CDR3 with reference TRBV7-6 and TRBJ2-3 gives the whole variable domain GAGVSQSPRYKVTKRGQDVALRCDPISGHVSLYWYRQALGQGPEFLTYFNYEAQQDKSGLPNDRFSAERPEGSISTLTIQRTEQRDSAMYRCASSLEGGTDTQYFGPGTRLTVL.

The rearrangement links TRBV7-3 to TRBJ1-1; 8 bases map to TRBD1. Germline CDR1 reads SGHTA; CDR2 reads FQGTGA. With 6 bases clipped from V and 1 base from J, the junction kept 4 bases outside the gene matches. This CDR3 comprises 14 residues. Here the CDR3 reads CASSSTGANTEAFF. The CDR3 DNA sequence: TGTGCCAGCAGTTCGACAGGGGCGAACACTGAAGCTTTCTTT.

The genes are TRBV6-5 and TRBJ2-7, with D possibly TRBD1 on 6 matching bases. The CDR3 is 14 residues long. CDR1 and CDR2 from the germline V gene are MNHEY and SVGAGI. V lost 8 bases, J lost 0 bases, and 14 bases lay in between. The CDR3, as DNA: TGTGCCAGCGGCGACAGGACTTTCTCCTACGAGCAGTACGTC. It encodes CASGDRTFSYEQYV.

The table lists this clone with a count of one. The chain is built from TRBV11-2 and TRBJ1-3, with 7 bases fitting TRBD1. Germline CDR1 SGHAT, CDR2 FQNNGV. V dropped 4 bases and J dropped 0; count of bases not matched to a gene: 6. CDR3 size: 16 residues. The CDR3: CASSSRGMISGNTIYF. CDR3 bases: TGTGCCAGCAGCTCCAGGGGGATGATCTCTGGAAACACCATATATTTT.

The V gene is TRBV24-1, the J gene TRBJ2-1, with 8 bases aligning to TRBD1. Germline-derived CDR1 and CDR2 are KGHDR and SFDVKD. The V and J ends lost 3 bases and 6 bases, in that order; junction bases with no gene match: 9. This CDR3 has 16 amino acids. Here the CDR3 DNA reads TGTGCCACCAGTGATGTTGGACAGGGTATTTCCAATGAGCAGTTCTTC. Its protein is CATSDVGQGISNEQFF.

The rearrangement uses TRBV6-6 and TRBJ1-1; 10 bases are a match to TRBD1. The germline gives CDR1 MNHNY, CDR2 SVGAGI (reference sequence). V was clipped by 7 bases and J by 4 bases; unmatched bases: 6. The CDR3 totals 14 residues. This chain's CDR3 is CASIDRGPRTEAFF. The CDR3 DNA reads as TGTGCCAGCATTGACAGGGGGCCCCGCACTGAAGCTTTCTTT.

The chain employs TRBV3-1 (or the pseudogene TRBV3-2) and TRBJ1-2, with 8 bases matching TRBD1. This CDR3 region has 14 residues. V shed 7 bases and J 0 bases; nucleotides not matched to a gene: 4. CDR1 and CDR2 (germline): LGHDT, YNNKEL (reference sequence). The CDR3 here is CASTQDRANYGYTF. Written as DNA, the CDR3 is TGTGCCAGCACTCAGGACAGGGCTAACTATGGCTACACCTTC.

This sequence joins TRBV5-6 and TRBJ1-6; 7 nucleotides line up with TRBD1. CDR1 is SGHDT, CDR2 YYEEEE, per germline. This CDR3 contains 15 residues. V was clipped by 0 bases and J by 7 bases; unmatched bases: 4. The CDR3 DNA reads TGTGCCAGCAGCTTGGTTAGGGGGCGCAATTCACCCCTCCACTTT. Protein product: CASSLVRGRNSPLHF.

The rearrangement links TRBV7-9 to TRBJ1-2; D not certain. Between the trimmed V and J ends, which lost 1 base and 0 bases, there was a span of 6 bases. The CDR3 is 14 amino acids. From germline, CDR1 is SEHNR and CDR2 FQNEAQ (reference sequence). The CDR3 sequence is CASSLGGTNYGYTF. Here the CDR3 DNA reads TGTGCCAGCAGCTTAGGCGGAACTAACTATGGCTACACCTTC.

The J gene is TRBJ1-6, the V gene TRBV7-3; maybe TRBD1 (6 bases). This CDR3 is 17 amino acids long. Germline CDR1 SGHTA, CDR2 FQGTGA. Trimming pared 5 bases from V and 10 bases from J, leaving 24 bases between. Here the CDR3 DNA reads TGTGCCAGCAGCAAAAGTTACAGGGTTTCGGTAGGCTCACCCCTCCACTTT. Protein: CASSKSYRVSVGSPLHF.

The rearrangement links TRBV13 to TRBJ2-2; 9 bases map to TRBD2. Germline loops: CDR1 PRHDT, CDR2 FYEKMQ (reference sequence). J lost 4 bases, V lost 0 bases, and 3 bases had no gene match. The CDR3 spans 16 residues. The CDR3 DNA follows: TGTGCCAGCAGCTTAGGCCCAGCGGGAGGCACCGGGGAGCTGTTTTTT. Translation: CASSLGPAGGTGELFF.

The V gene is TRBV6-1, the J gene TRBJ1-3; D unresolved. The germline V gene has CDR1 MNHNS and CDR2 SASEGT. V shed 0 bases and J shed 4 bases, with 10 bases lying between them. The CDR3 consists of 15 residues. The DNA for the CDR3 is TGTGCCAGCAGTGAAGCGCTAGTAGGAGGAAACACCATATATTTT. It yields the protein CASSEALVGGNTIYF.

In nucleotides, the CDR3 is TGTGCCAGCAGCCTCAGGGGGCGCGGGGCCAACGTCCTGACTTTC. It translates to CASSLRGRGANVLTF. The genes are TRBV7-3 and TRBJ2-6; 8 bases match TRBD1. J lost 4 bases, V lost 5 bases, and 4 bases had no gene match. This CDR3 spans 15 amino acids. Germline loops: CDR1 SGHTA, CDR2 FQGTGA. Combining the CDR3 with reference TRBV7-3 and TRBJ2-6 gives the whole variable domain GAGVSQTPSNKVTEKGKYVELRCDPISGHTALYWYRQSLGQGPEFLIYFQGTGAADDSGLPNDRFFAVRPEGSVSTLKIQRTERGDSAVYLCASSLRGRGANVLTFGAGSRLTVL.

Only one count was recorded for this clone. The rearrangement joins TRBV18 to TRBJ1-2; no clear D. Germline V gene data show CDR1 as KGHSH and CDR2 as LQKENI. V lost 3 bases, J lost 3 bases, and 11 bases lay in between. This CDR3 has 14 amino acids. CDR3 DNA sequence: TGTGCCAGCTCACCCCGGATCACAGACTATGGCTACACCTTC. This sequence encodes CASSPRITDYGYTF. Complete variable domain (other parts from reference TRBV18 and TRBJ1-2): NAGVMQNPRHLVRRRGQEARLRCSPMKGHSHVYWYRQLPEEGLKFMVYLQKENIIDESGMPKERFSAEFPKEGPSILRIQQVVRGDSAAYFCASSPRITDYGYTFGSGTRLTVV.

The rearrangement uses TRBV18 and TRBJ2-3; D remains unclear. Germline values: CDR1 KGHSH, CDR2 LQKENI. The CDR3 covers 13 residues. V dropped 4 bases and J dropped 0 bases, with 5 bases sitting between them. This CDR3 is CASSQTSTDTQYF. The CDR3 coding sequence is TGTGCCAGCTCACAAACTAGCACAGATACGCAGTATTTT. The variable domain in full, completed from reference TRBV18 and TRBJ2-3, reads NAGVMQNPRHLVRRRGQEARLRCSPMKGHSHVYWYRQLPEEGLKFMVYLQKENIIDESGMPKERFSAEFPKEGPSILRIQQVVRGDSAAYFCASSQTSTDTQYFGPGTRLTVL.

The chain joins TRBV19 to TRBJ1-2; D is ambiguous. This CDR3 spans 13 amino acids. Germline V gene data show CDR1 as LNHDA and CDR2 as SQIVND (reference sequence). With 0 bases removed from V and 8 bases from J, the gap between germline ends came to 10 bases. The chain's CDR3 is CASSIDQLGGYTF. The DNA of the CDR3 is TGTGCCAGTAGTATAGATCAGTTGGGCGGCTACACCTTC.